The 26 T cell receptor beta chains listed next were all sequenced from one sample in a study of read filtering for tumor transcriptome and immune sequencing. Molecular barcoded adaptors covering alpha/delta and beta/gamma chains were used on around 370 ng RNA. One entry per CDR3 protein, called by TCRdb with MiXCR from the reads. The sample consists of 40,000 to 50,000 distinct CDR3 sequences, 13% of them appearing once. Specimen: a population of CD138-negative cells sorted from bone marrow. These receptor sequences come from a donor at least 40 years old with multiple myeloma.

This clonotype came up many times. V usage is TRBV6-5 and J usage is TRBJ2-1; D might be TRBD2 (6 bases). This CDR3 has 11 amino acids. Trimming pared 6 bases from V and 9 bases from J, leaving 9 bases between. Germline loops: CDR1 MNHEY, CDR2 SVGAGI. The CDR3 nucleotides read TGTGCCAGCAGACTTAGCGGTGAGCAGTTCTTC. As protein: CASRLSGEQFF.

This clonotype appeared many times. The chain recombines TRBV6-5 with TRBJ2-1; no clear D gene. Looked up from germline, CDR1 is MNHEY and CDR2 is SVGAGI. Trimming shortened V by 0 bases and J by 10 bases, and 7 bases separated the two germline ends. The CDR3 totals 12 residues. In nucleotides, the CDR3 is TGTGCCAGCAGTTACTCACCCCAAGAGCAGTTCTTC. This sequence encodes CASSYSPQEQFF.

This clonotype showed up many times. This rearrangement joins TRBV19 to TRBJ1-1; D is possibly TRBD1 (5 bases). Between the trimmed V and J ends, which lost 7 bases and 3 bases, there was a span of 18 bases. The CDR3 runs to 15 residues. In germline, CDR1 is LNHDA, CDR2 SQIVND (reference sequence). The CDR3 nucleotides are TGTGCCAGTATCCGAAGAGGGGTGGGGGACACTGAAGCTTTCTTT. It specifies CASIRRGVGDTEAFF.

In its sample, this clonotype ranks as medium-sized (0.01 to 0.1%). The chain recombines TRBV7-9 with TRBJ1-5; D remains ambiguous. CDR3 length equals 13 residues. Trimming removed 2 bases at V and 4 bases at J, with 6 bases between. Germline assignment: CDR1 SEHNR and CDR2 FQNEAQ (reference sequence). The DNA for the CDR3 is TGTGCCAGCAGCTTATATGAGAATCAGCCCCAGCATTTT. Translating it yields CASSLYENQPQHF.

This clonotype was picked up a small number of times. The chain recombines TRBV20-1 with TRBJ2-7, with no clear D. CDR1 is DFQATT and CDR2 is SNEGSKA in the germline V gene (reference sequence). The CDR3 covers 13 residues. V lost 5 bases and J 5 bases, leaving 16 bases between the germline ends. The DNA for the CDR3 is TGCAGTGCTCTCACCTCGGTCCGCGACGAGCAGTACTTC. Translation gives CSALTSVRDEQYF.

The V and J genes are TRBV4-3 and TRBJ2-7; D is unresolved. This CDR3 spans 14 amino acids. Trimming shortened V by 1 base and J by 0 bases, and 7 bases separated the two germline ends. Germline-derived CDR1 and CDR2 are LGHNA and YSLEER. CDR3 amino acids: CASSQAANSYEQYF. The CDR3, as DNA: TGCGCCAGCAGCCAAGCTGCTAACTCCTACGAGCAGTACTTC.

This clonotype is deemed medium-sized. The rearrangement joins TRBV7-8 to TRBJ2-1; 11 nucleotides agree with TRBD2. This CDR3 has 16 residues. Trimming removed 5 bases from V and 7 bases from J; junction bases left unmatched: 10. Germline CDR1 is SGHVS and CDR2 is FQNEAQ. The CDR3: CASSPLLAGGGNEQFF. The CDR3 DNA reads as TGTGCCAGCAGCCCATTGCTAGCGGGAGGAGGAAATGAGCAGTTCTTC.

This clonotype was seen many times. The CDR3 coding sequence is TGTGCCAGCAGCTTTTCGCGGGAGGGCGAGCAGTACTTC. Residues: CASSFSREGEQYF. The chain carries TRBV11-2 and TRBJ2-7; 9 nucleotides align to TRBD2. CDR3 length: 13 residues. With 3 bases clipped from V and 6 bases from J, the junction kept 3 bases outside the gene matches. CDR1 is SGHAT, CDR2 FQNNGV, per germline.

This clonotype was seen only a few times. A clone one base away is much larger, so this may be a read error. The chain couples TRBV20-1 to TRBJ2-1, with TRBD2 identical over 15 bases. The CDR3 extends over 15 amino acids. Germline assignment: CDR1 DFQATT and CDR2 SNEGSKA (reference sequence). The CDR3 bases are TGCAGTGCCGCGGGACTAGCGGGGGGATACAATGGGCAGTTCTTC. As protein: CSAAGLAGGYNGQFF.

The sample holds many counts of this clonotype. The chain couples TRBV7-9 to TRBJ2-7, with TRBD2 matching 16 bases. With 5 bases clipped from V and 6 bases from J, the junction kept 10 bases outside the gene matches. The CDR3 has 17 amino acids. Germline V gene sequence: CDR1 SEHNR, CDR2 FQNEAQ (reference sequence). CDR3 DNA sequence: TGTGCCAGCAGCCCCCCGGGACTAGCGGGAGGGTCCCGCGAGCAGTACTTC. Amino acid sequence: CASSPPGLAGGSREQYF.

In its sample, this clonotype was seen many times. The CDR3 DNA follows: TGTGCCAGTAGTATCCTCCCGGGACCACCCCGCAGCAACAATGAGCAGTTCTTC. Translating it yields CASSILPGPPRSNNEQFF. The rearrangement uses TRBV19 and TRBJ2-1; D may be TRBD1 or TRBD2 (5 bases each). The length of the CDR3 is 18 residues. Germline V gene lookup returns CDR1 LNHDA and CDR2 SQIVND (reference sequence). The germline V and J ends were trimmed by 3 bases and 5 bases, with 23 bases remaining between them.

The V call is TRBV6-1, the J call TRBJ2-3; 12 bases map to TRBD2. The CDR3 covers 18 residues. V lost 7 bases, J lost 4 bases, and 15 bases stayed unmatched. The germline V gene has CDR1 MNHNS and CDR2 SASEGT. CDR3 protein: CASTRPSRLAGVADTQYF. CDR3 nucleotides: TGTGCCAGCACCCGACCATCGAGACTAGCGGGAGTCGCAGATACGCAGTATTTT.

CDR3 in amino acids: CASSRRAPVGTEQFF. The CDR3 region has the DNA TGTGCCAGCAGTAGACGGGCCCCGGTCGGAACTGAGCAGTTCTTC. The chain uses TRBV28 and TRBJ2-1; D is uncertain. The CDR3 runs to 15 residues. The V and J ends lost 5 bases and 9 bases respectively, with 20 bases between them. Germline CDR1 MDHEN, CDR2 SYDVKM.

This clonotype was seen ten or more times. The V gene is TRBV24-1, the J gene TRBJ2-2, with 12 bases identical to TRBD2. CDR3 length: 20 amino acids. V gave up 2 bases and J gave up 0 bases; unmatched junction bases: 9. Germline V gene data show CDR1 as KGHDR and CDR2 as SFDVKD. The CDR3 is CATSDSGGLAGPANTGELFF. The CDR3 DNA reads as TGTGCCACCAGTGATTCGGGTGGACTAGCGGGGCCCGCGAACACCGGGGAGCTGTTTTTT.

Many counts were recorded for this clonotype. The chain couples TRBV29-1 to TRBJ1-4; unclear D gene. Germline CDR1 is SQVTM and CDR2 is ANQGSEA. Trimming removed 3 bases from V and 4 bases from J, with 12 bases in between. This CDR3 region has 14 residues. The CDR3 DNA reads TGCAGCGTTGAGATGGCCGCAAATAATGAAAAACTGTTTTTT. This codes for CSVEMAANNEKLFF. The whole variable domain, remainder taken from reference TRBV29-1 and TRBJ1-4, is SAVISQKPSRDICQRGTSLTIQCQVDSQVTMMFWYRQQPGQSLTLIATANQGSEATYESGFVIDKFPISRPNLTFSTLTVSNMSPEDSSIYLCSVEMAANNEKLFFGSGTQLSVL.

A few counts support this clonotype. The rearrangement joins TRBV3-1 to TRBJ2-7, with 8 bases aligning to TRBD2. The CDR3 length is 14 residues. Germline V gene lookup returns CDR1 LGHDT and CDR2 YNNKEL (reference sequence). Trimming cost V 4 bases and J 2 bases; bases outside gene matches: 4. In DNA form, the CDR3 reads TGTGCCAGCAGCCTGCGGGGGGCCACCTACGAGCAGTACTTC. This sequence encodes CASSLRGATYEQYF.

The rearrangement links TRBV29-1 to TRBJ2-7; D may be TRBD1 (5 bases). The V gene lost 3 bases and the J gene lost 1 base, with 19 bases spanning the gap. CDR1 is SQVTM, CDR2 ANQGSEA, per germline. This CDR3 has 16 residues. CDR3 residues: CSVDASRALGSYEQYF. The CDR3 coding sequence is TGCAGCGTTGATGCATCCAGGGCTCTTGGATCCTACGAGCAGTACTTC.

This clonotype has a count of ten or more. A read error may be the cause here, since a much bigger clone is one base away. The chain is built from TRBV30 and TRBJ2-1; the D gene is possibly TRBD2 (6 bases). Germline V gives CDR1 GTSNPN, CDR2 SVGIG (reference sequence). The CDR3 runs 13 residues. Written as DNA, the CDR3 is TGTGCCTGGAGTGGCACGGGAGACAATGGGCAGTTCTTC. This translates into CAWSGTGDNGQFF.

This clonotype was seen repeatedly, ten times or more. This chain joins TRBV21-1 and TRBJ1-1. TRBV21-1 is a pseudogene. The CDR3 contains 14 residues. The CDR3: CASSKGGDPTEAFF. In DNA form, the CDR3 reads TGTGCCAGCAGCAAAGGTGGCGACCCCACTGAAGCTTTCTTT.

This clonotype was seen ten or more times. The V call is TRBV11-3, the J call TRBJ1-1, with 7 positions matching TRBD1. V dropped 5 bases and J dropped 4; count of bases not matched to a gene: 7. This CDR3 contains 14 residues. Germline CDR1 reads SGHNT; CDR2 reads YENEEA. The CDR3 sequence: CASSPGQARTEAFF. CDR3 in DNA: TGTGCCAGCAGCCCCGGACAGGCCCGCACTGAAGCTTTCTTT.

On this clonotype: Possible read error: a much larger clone is one base away. J is TRBJ1-3 and V is TRBV9; D unclear. Germline CDR1 is SGDLS and CDR2 is YYNGEE. This CDR3 is built from 16 residues. The V gene lost 3 bases and the J gene lost 0 bases, with 13 bases spanning the gap. The chain's CDR3 is CASSGPPVDSGNTIYF. In DNA form, the CDR3 reads TGTGCCAGCAGCGGACCCCCGGTAGACTCTGGAAACACCATATATTTT.

The table lists this clonotype with many counts. The genes are TRBV28 and TRBJ2-1, with TRBD2 matching over 7 bases. The J segment lost 7 bases and the V segment lost 6 bases, leaving 15 bases of the junction unmatched. Germline V gene data show CDR1 as MDHEN and CDR2 as SYDVKM. This CDR3 has 16 residues. This CDR3 is CASRPTGASGRNEQFF. CDR3 bases: TGTGCCAGCAGACCGACCGGGGCTAGCGGTAGGAATGAGCAGTTCTTC.

This clonotype was seen ten or more times. V is TRBV7-9 and J is TRBJ2-6; 10 bases are a match to TRBD1. CDR1 and CDR2 (germline): SEHNR, FQNEAQ (reference sequence). The CDR3 totals 19 residues. V shed 2 bases and J 0 bases; nucleotides not matched to a gene: 7. The CDR3 loop is CASSLRGTGEISGANVLTF. Written as DNA, the CDR3 is TGTGCCAGCAGCTTAAGGGGGACAGGGGAAATCTCTGGGGCCAACGTCCTGACTTTC.

A word on this clonotype: A much larger clone differs from this one at a single base, so this may be a read error. The chain employs TRBV5-5 and TRBJ2-1; no clear D gene. CDR1 SGHKS and CDR2 YYEKEE come from the germline V gene (reference sequence). The CDR3 is 13 amino acids. CDR3 nucleotides: TGTGCCGGCAGCTTGGATCTGTCGCATGGGCAGTTCTTC. This sequence encodes CAGSLDLSHGQFF. Together with reference TRBV5-5 and TRBJ2-1, the CDR3 gives the full variable domain: DAGVTQSPTHLIKTRGQQVTLRCSPISGHKSVSWYQQVLGQGPQFIFQYYEKEERGRGNFPDRFSARQFPNYSSELNVNALLLGDSALYLCAGSLDLSHGQFFGPGTRLTVL.

This clonotype was seen at least ten times. This sequence joins TRBV5-5 and TRBJ2-3; 12 nucleotides align to TRBD2. The CDR3 is 15 residues long. The V segment lost 3 bases and the J segment 6 bases; nucleotides outside the gene matches: 5. Germline assignment: CDR1 SGHKS and CDR2 YYEKEE (reference sequence). The CDR3 DNA sequence: TGTGCCAGCAGCTCCCGACTAGCGGGAGTGGATACGCAGTATTTT. Protein: CASSSRLAGVDTQYF.

This clonotype was seen repeatedly, ten times or more. The V and J genes are TRBV20-1 and TRBJ2-6; D ambiguous. Germline values: CDR1 DFQATT, CDR2 SNEGSKA (reference sequence). The CDR3 has 14 residues. V lost 0 bases, J lost 1 base, and 4 bases lay in between. Here the CDR3 DNA reads TGCAGTGCTAGAGATAGGTCTGGGGCCAACGTCCTGACTTTC. Protein: CSARDRSGANVLTF.